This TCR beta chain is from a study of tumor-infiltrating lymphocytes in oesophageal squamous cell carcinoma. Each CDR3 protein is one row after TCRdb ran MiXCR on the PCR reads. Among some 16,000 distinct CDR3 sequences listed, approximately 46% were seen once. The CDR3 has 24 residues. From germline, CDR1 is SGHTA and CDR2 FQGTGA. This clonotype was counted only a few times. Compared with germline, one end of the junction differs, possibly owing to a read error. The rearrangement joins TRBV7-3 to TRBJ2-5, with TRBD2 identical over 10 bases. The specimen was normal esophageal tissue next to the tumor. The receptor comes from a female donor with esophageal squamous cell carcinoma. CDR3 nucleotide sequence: TGTGCCAGCAGCCAAGCGGGACTAGCGATTCGCTTCTCGTTGGTGGTAAGTCCCCACCGGCGGGAGTTCTTC. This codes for CASSQAGLAIRFSLVVSPHRREFF.